These 5 T cell receptor beta chains were all obtained from the same sample, sequenced in a study of cytomegalovirus exposure and HLA in healthy donors (dated by TCRdb to the late 2010s). Preparation of the library involved the immunoSEQ multiplex PCR assay. For the multiplex PCR, a mixture combining 60 forward primers for TCR Vbeta segments and 13 reverse primers for TCR Jbeta segments was used. Held by TCRdb, this immuneACCESS table contains in-frame sequences only and omits some clones. Under half of the omission traces to an unresolved V gene where checked; the cause of the rest is unknown. The sample has about 110,000 clones on record, 76% of them singletons. The ten largest clones take up roughly an eighth of the sample. Sequencing was done on a sample of PBMCs. Receptors originate from a man younger than 40 in good health and CMV-seropositive.

The chain combines TRBV7-2 with TRBJ1-2; maybe TRBD1 (5 bases). V shed 3 bases and J shed 5 bases, with 13 bases lying between them. CDR1 and CDR2 from the germline V gene are SGHTA and FQGNSA. The CDR3 spans 14 residues. The CDR3 region has the DNA TGTGCCAGCAGCTTGGGGCTGGGCCCTTATGGCTACACCTTC. Translated, it gives CASSLGLGPYGYTF.

This chain links TRBV27 with TRBJ1-5; a possible D gene is TRBD1 (5 bases). The CDR3 has 13 residues. Per germline, CDR1 MNHEY and CDR2 SMNVEV (reference sequence). V was clipped by 10 bases and J by 7 bases, with 17 bases between them. DNA of the CDR3: TGTGCCACCGCGTGGGGTCAGGGCCAGCCCCAGCATTTT. It encodes CATAWGQGQPQHF.

This clone appeared once. The chain has TRBV4-3 and TRBJ1-5; weak D call: TRBD1 (6 bases). Per germline, CDR1 LGHNA and CDR2 YSLEER. The CDR3 is 15 amino acids. Deletions cut 0 bases from V and 4 bases from J, with 10 bases between. The DNA for the CDR3 is TGCGCCAGCAGCCAAGATGCAGGGGTTAATCAGCCCCAGCATTTT. Residues: CASSQDAGVNQPQHF.

V gene TRBV7-9 combines with J gene TRBJ2-7; 8 positions match TRBD1. CDR3 length: 13 amino acids. Germline trimming cut 3 bases from V and 5 bases from J; bases unmatched to any gene: 3. Germline CDR1 reads SEHNR; CDR2 reads FQNEAQ (reference sequence). Here the CDR3 reads CASSLPGGNEQYF. The CDR3 nucleotides read TGTGCCAGCAGCTTGCCAGGGGGCAACGAGCAGTACTTC.

The CDR3 sequence: CASSWRGSEYNEQFF. In DNA, the CDR3 is TGCGCCAGCAGCTGGCGTGGCAGCGAATACAATGAGCAGTTCTTC. This rearrangement joins TRBV4-1 to TRBJ2-1; D ambiguous. V lost 5 bases and J lost 4, with 15 bases in between. This CDR3 spans 15 amino acids. Germline V lookup: CDR1 MGHRA, CDR2 YSYEKL.